This entry lists 3 T cell receptor beta chains sequenced from one sample in a study of blood T cell repertoires in COVID-19. Assay: immunoSEQ multiplex PCR; the TCRdb copy retains only in-frame clones and omits some. The profile shows some 180,000 clones, roughly 80% of them singletons. Sequenced input: peripheral blood. The receptor set was obtained from a man in his 60s with acute or convalescent COVID-19.

Only one count was recorded for this clone. The rearrangement uses TRBV6-6 and TRBJ2-5; possibly TRBD2 for D (6 bases). The germline V and J ends were trimmed by 6 bases and 0 bases, with 11 bases remaining between them. This CDR3 region has 14 residues. Looked up from germline, CDR1 is MNHNY and CDR2 is SVGAGI (reference sequence). This chain's CDR3 is CASSKGRYQETQYF. Here the CDR3 DNA reads TGTGCCAGCAGCAAAGGGAGGTACCAAGAGACCCAGTACTTC.

The CDR3 DNA sequence: TGCAGCGTTGAATGGCAGGGATCGAAAGGCTACACCTTC. Protein sequence: CSVEWQGSKGYTF. The J gene is TRBJ1-2, the V gene TRBV29-1, with D perhaps TRBD1 (5 bases). CDR3 size: 13 residues. The V and J ends lost 2 bases and 8 bases respectively, with 15 bases between them. Germline CDR1 SQVTM, CDR2 ANQGSEA.

For this clone: The identical CDR3 is also encoded by other nucleotide sequences in the sample. CDR3 DNA: TGTGCCAGCAGCTTACAGGTCTCTGGGGCCAACGTCCTGACTTTC. Its protein is CASSLQVSGANVLTF. V gene TRBV11-2 combines with J gene TRBJ2-6; D uncertain. CDR1 and CDR2 from the germline V gene are SGHAT and FQNNGV. CDR3 size: 15 residues. Trimming took off 2 bases at V and 0 bases at J, with 5 bases between the two ends. Variable domain in full (rest from reference TRBV11-2 and TRBJ2-6): EAGVAQSPRYKIIEKRQSVAFWCNPISGHATLYWYQQILGQGPKLLIQFQNNGVVDDSQLPKDRFSAERLKGVDSTLKIQPAKLEDSAVYLCASSLQVSGANVLTFGAGSRLTVL.